This T cell receptor (beta chain) derives from a study of CXCR3-negative and CXCR3-positive naive CD8 T cells. TRB cDNA was prepared as libraries by UMI-labeled 5' RACE. Each CDR3 protein gets one entry in TCRdb, which reprocessed the 5' RACE reads and gives no DNA. The sample shows about 90,000 distinct CDR3 sequences, and about 1% sits with its ten largest clones. The CDR3 runs to 20 residues. Germline values: CDR1 SGHRS, CDR2 YFSETQ. Sequenced sample: naive CXCR3- CD8+ T cells from blood. The subset here: CD45RO-CCR7+CD27+CD95- naive CD8+ T cells lacking CXCR3 (TNR3-). The chain employs TRBV5-1 and TRBJ2-1; TCRdb reports TRBD2, a call that lacks DNA to check it against. The sequence was obtained from a human donor in good health. Some clones in this sample may be carry-over from other donors' samples. CDR3 residues: CASSLGNNSGGLSSYNEQFF.